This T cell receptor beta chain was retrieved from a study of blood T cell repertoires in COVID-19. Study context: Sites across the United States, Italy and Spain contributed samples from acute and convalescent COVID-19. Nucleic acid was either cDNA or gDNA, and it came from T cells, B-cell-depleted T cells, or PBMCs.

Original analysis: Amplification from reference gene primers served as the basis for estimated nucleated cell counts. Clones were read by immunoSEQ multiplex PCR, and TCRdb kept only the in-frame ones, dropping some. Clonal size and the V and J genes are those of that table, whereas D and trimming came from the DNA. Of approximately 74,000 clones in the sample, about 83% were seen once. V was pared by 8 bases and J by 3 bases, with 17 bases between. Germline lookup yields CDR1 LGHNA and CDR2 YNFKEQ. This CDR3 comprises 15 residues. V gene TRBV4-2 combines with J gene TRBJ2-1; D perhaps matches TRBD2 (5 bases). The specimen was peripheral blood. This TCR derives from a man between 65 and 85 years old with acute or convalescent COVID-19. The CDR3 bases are TGTGCCAGCGCCCCCGGGCGGGCCGACTACAATGAGCAGTTCTTC. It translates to CASAPGRADYNEQFF.